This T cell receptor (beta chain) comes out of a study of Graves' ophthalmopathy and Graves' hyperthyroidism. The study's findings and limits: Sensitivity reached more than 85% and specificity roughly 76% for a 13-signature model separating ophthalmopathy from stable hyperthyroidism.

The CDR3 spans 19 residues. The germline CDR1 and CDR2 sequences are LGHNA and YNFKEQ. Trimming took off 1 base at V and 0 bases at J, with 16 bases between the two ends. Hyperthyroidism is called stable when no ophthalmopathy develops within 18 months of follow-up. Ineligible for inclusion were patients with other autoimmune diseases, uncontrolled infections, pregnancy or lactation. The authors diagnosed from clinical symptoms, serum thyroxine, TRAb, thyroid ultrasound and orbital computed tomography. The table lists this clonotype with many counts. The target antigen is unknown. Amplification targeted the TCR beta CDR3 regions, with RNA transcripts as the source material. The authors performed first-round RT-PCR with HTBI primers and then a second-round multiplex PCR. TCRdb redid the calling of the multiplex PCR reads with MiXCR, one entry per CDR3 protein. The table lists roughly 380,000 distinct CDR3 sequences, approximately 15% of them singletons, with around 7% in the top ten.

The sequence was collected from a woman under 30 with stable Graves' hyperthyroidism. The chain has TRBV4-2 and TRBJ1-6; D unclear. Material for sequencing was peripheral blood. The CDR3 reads CASSQVFAGPSSYNSPLHF. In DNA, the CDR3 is TGTGCCAGCAGCCAAGTCTTTGCCGGTCCTAGCTCCTATAATTCACCCCTCCACTTT.